The T cell receptor beta chain under discussion was sequenced for a study of identical twins. One entry per CDR3 protein, called by TCRdb with MiXCR from the 5' RACE reads. This table has a few hundred thousand distinct CDR3 sequences, 9% to 10% appearing once. V shed 4 bases and J shed 7 bases, with 17 bases lying between them. Germline CDR1 reads SGDLS; CDR2 reads YYNGEE. There are 14 residues in the CDR3. The sample was also linked to a second study, of yellow fever vaccine responses in identical twins.

The chain has TRBV9 and TRBJ1-1; a weak D match, TRBD1 (6 bases). The sequenced sample was PBMCs. The sequence derives from a woman aged 18-29 years in good health. The CDR3 DNA is TGTGCCAGCAGCCCCGAGGGGGGGTGGGGTGAAGCTTTCTTT. Protein product: CASSPEGGWGEAFF. The full variable domain, in which reference TRBV9 and TRBJ1-1 provide the parts outside the CDR3, is DSGVTQTPKHLITATGQRVTLRCSPRSGDLSVYWYQQSLDQGLQFLIQYYNGEERAKGNILERFSAQQFPDLHSELNLSSLELGDSALYFCASSPEGGWGEAFFGQGTRLTVV.